The 8 T cell receptor beta chains listed next were all sequenced from one sample in a study of regulatory T cells in long-lasting Graves disease. Building of the TCR beta libraries involved iRepertoire HTBI primers and Arm-PCR of CDR3 regions. TCRdb reprocessed the multiplex PCR reads with MiXCR, giving one entry per CDR3 protein. The sample has more than 650,000 distinct CDR3 sequences, roughly 30% seen once. Time point described: persistent/refractory GD, antithyroid drugs over 5 years with positive TRAb. RNA isolated from PBMCs was used to make the TCR library. The sample in question was peripheral blood mononuclear cells (PBMCs), obtained when the disease was refractory, from a patient treated with antithyroid drugs. Receptor source: a female donor with Graves disease.

As DNA, the CDR3 is TGCGCCAGCAGCCCTACTAGCGGGGGCCCCTACGAGCAGTACTTC. Translated: CASSPTSGGPYEQYF. V is TRBV5-1 and J is TRBJ2-7, with TRBD2 matching 11 bases. The germline CDR1 and CDR2 sequences are SGHRS and YFSETQ. J was trimmed by 2 bases and V by 4 bases; bases with no gene match: 5. The CDR3 totals 15 residues.

This clonotype has only a few counts. It may be a read error: a sequence one base away is much more abundant. The chain employs TRBV12-3 or TRBV12-4 and TRBJ1-2; TRBD1 is a possible D gene (6 bases). This CDR3 comprises 16 residues. Trimming removed 3 bases from V and 4 bases from J, with 18 bases in between. DNA of the CDR3: TGTGCCAGCAGTTTGTTCGGGGGCGCGACTCTCTATGGCTACACCTTC. This sequence encodes CASSLFGGATLYGYTF.

This sequence joins TRBV20-1 and TRBJ1-2, with D possibly TRBD1 on 5 matching bases. This CDR3 comprises 9 residues. The germline CDR1 and CDR2 sequences are DFQATT and SNEGSKA (reference sequence). The V gene lost 7 bases and the J gene lost 8 bases, with 8 bases spanning the gap. Here the CDR3 reads CSVGEGYTF. The CDR3 DNA is TGCAGTGTAGGGGAAGGCTACACCTTC.

The CDR3 DNA is TGTGCCAGCAGCTTGGGGACAGAGGGAAAACTGTTTTTT. Amino acid sequence: CASSLGTEGKLFF. V is TRBV7-9 and J is TRBJ1-4, with 7 bases lining up with TRBD1. The trim removed 3 bases at V and 10 bases at J, leaving 5 bases unmatched. Germline V gene data show CDR1 as SEHNR and CDR2 as FQNEAQ (reference sequence). CDR3 length: 13 residues.

J is TRBJ2-3 and V is TRBV12-3 or TRBV12-4; D may match TRBD1 or TRBD2 (6 bases each). V lost 0 bases and J 5 bases, leaving 9 bases between the germline ends. The CDR3 contains 14 residues. The CDR3 region is CASSLAGGQDTQYF. CDR3 coding DNA: TGTGCCAGCAGTTTAGCTGGGGGGCAAGATACGCAGTATTTT.

This clonotype has more than one count but fewer than ten. The chain joins TRBV6-5 to TRBJ1-1; 7 nucleotides align to TRBD1. Trimming cost V 0 bases and J 10 bases; bases outside gene matches: 8. Germline CDR1 MNHEY, CDR2 SVGAGI. The CDR3 contains 14 residues. CDR3 sequence reads: CASSYSGTAIGAFF. CDR3 sequence (DNA): TGTGCCAGCAGTTACTCCGGGACAGCGATTGGAGCTTTCTTT.

There are many counts of this clonotype. The rearrangement links TRBV7-9 to TRBJ2-5, with a weak D call TRBD2 (6 bases). The germline V gene has CDR1 SEHNR and CDR2 FQNEAQ (reference sequence). V shed 5 bases and J shed 5 bases, with 12 bases lying between them. The CDR3 has 13 amino acids. DNA of the CDR3: TGTGCCAGCAGCCCAGCGGGTTGGGAGACCCAGTACTTC. It is translated as CASSPAGWETQYF.

In its sample, this clonotype was seen a few times. The chain uses TRBV6-2 or TRBV6-3 and TRBJ1-5; 8 bases are shared with TRBD1. Germline CDR1 reads MNHEY; CDR2 reads SVGEGT. The CDR3 length is 15 residues. V shed 3 bases, J shed 2 bases, and the junction held 3 bases outside the gene matches. The CDR3 DNA sequence: TGTGCCAGCAGTTATATACAGGGGGGCAATCAGCCCCAGCATTTT. Translated, it gives CASSYIQGGNQPQHF.